This TCR beta chain is drawn from a study of blood T cell repertoires in COVID-19. Study information: Both acute and convalescent COVID-19 samples were obtained from the United States, Italy and Spain. PBMCs, B-cell-depleted T cells, or T cells were the source of the cDNA or gDNA that made up the material.

In the study's own analysis: Amplified reference gene primers provided the basis for estimating nucleated cell counts. TCRdb's table, derived via immunoSEQ multiplex PCR, lists solely in-frame clones and lacks some. D and trimming come from the DNA, and the V and J calls and clone size come from that table. The sample holds 100,000 to 130,000 clones, over 60% seen once. The count of this clone is one. Trimming removed 2 bases from V and 7 bases from J; junction bases left unmatched: 10. This CDR3 spans 15 amino acids. Germline values: CDR1 SGHTA, CDR2 FQGNSA. This receptor was obtained from a man between 65 and 85 years old with acute or convalescent COVID-19. This chain uses TRBV7-2 with TRBJ2-7; 8 bases are a match to TRBD1. The sample was peripheral blood. This CDR3 is CASSLRGQGAGEQYF. The CDR3 region has the DNA TGTGCCAGCAGCTTAAGGGGGCAGGGGGCGGGTGAGCAGTACTTC.